This TCR beta chain was profiled in a study of T cell repertoires in cytomegalovirus infection. The CDR3 loop spans 17 amino acids. Germline CDR1 is MDHEN and CDR2 is SYDVKM. Comments on this clonotype: This could be a read error, since a much larger clone is one nucleotide away.

TCRdb fed the reads into MiXCR, producing one record per CDR3 protein. Altogether around 260,000 distinct CDR3 sequences are present, 9.1% being singletons, with the ten largest covering more than 12%. The TCR sequence derives from a human donor in good health (CMV status not recorded). Some clones in this sample may be carry-over from other donors' samples. This chain uses TRBV28 with TRBJ2-5, with TRBD1 identical over 10 bases. Material for sequencing was PBMCs. The CDR3 loop reads CASSLGTGVKSQETRYF. The CDR3, as DNA: TGTGCCAGCAGTTTAGGGACAGGGGTTAAGAGCCAAGAGACCCGGTACTTC.